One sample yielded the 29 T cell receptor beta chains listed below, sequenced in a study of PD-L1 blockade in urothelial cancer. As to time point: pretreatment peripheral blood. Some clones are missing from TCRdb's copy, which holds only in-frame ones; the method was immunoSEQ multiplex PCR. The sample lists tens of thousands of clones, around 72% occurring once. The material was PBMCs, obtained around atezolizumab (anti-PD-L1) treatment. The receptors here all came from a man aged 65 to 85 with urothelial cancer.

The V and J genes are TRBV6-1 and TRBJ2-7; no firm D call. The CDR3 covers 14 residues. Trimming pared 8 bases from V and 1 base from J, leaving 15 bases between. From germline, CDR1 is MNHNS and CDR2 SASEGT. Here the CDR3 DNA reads TGTGCCAGCCTTGGGCAAGCCAAATCCTACGAGCAGTACTTC. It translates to CASLGQAKSYEQYF.

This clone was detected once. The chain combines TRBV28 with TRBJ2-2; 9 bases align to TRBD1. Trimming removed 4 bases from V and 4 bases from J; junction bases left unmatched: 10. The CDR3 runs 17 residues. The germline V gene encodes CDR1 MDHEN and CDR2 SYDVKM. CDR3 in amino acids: CASSSLAGTGSTGELFF. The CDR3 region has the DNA TGTGCCAGCAGTTCCCTAGCCGGGACAGGGAGCACCGGGGAGCTGTTTTTT. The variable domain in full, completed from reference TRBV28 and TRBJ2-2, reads DVKVTQSSRYLVKRTGEKVFLECVQDMDHENMFWYRQDPGLGLRLIYFSYDVKMKEKGDIPEGYSVSREKKERFSLILESASTNQTSMYLCASSSLAGTGSTGELFFGEGSRLTVL.

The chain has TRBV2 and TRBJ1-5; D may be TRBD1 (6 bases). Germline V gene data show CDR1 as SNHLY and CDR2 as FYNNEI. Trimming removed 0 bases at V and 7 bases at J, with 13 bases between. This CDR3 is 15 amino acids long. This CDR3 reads CASSEAVGARQPQHF. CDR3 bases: TGTGCCAGCAGTGAAGCGGTGGGGGCAAGGCAGCCCCAGCATTTT. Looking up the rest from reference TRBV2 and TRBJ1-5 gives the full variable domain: EPEVTQTPSHQVTQMGQEVILRCVPISNHLYFYWYRQILGQKVEFLVSFYNNEISEKSEIFDDQFSVERPDGSNFTLKIRSTKLEDSAMYFCASSEAVGARQPQHFGDGTRLSIL.

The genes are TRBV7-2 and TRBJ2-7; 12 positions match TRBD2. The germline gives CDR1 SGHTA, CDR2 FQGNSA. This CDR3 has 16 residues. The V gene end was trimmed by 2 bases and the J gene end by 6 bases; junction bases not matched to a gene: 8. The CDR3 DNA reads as TGTGCCAGCAGCTTAAGGGCTAGCGGGAGGGTTATCGAGCAGTACTTC. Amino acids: CASSLRASGRVIEQYF.

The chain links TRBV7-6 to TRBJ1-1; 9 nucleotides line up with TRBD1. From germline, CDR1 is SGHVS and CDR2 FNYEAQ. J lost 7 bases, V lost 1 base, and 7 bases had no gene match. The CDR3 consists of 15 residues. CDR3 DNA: TGTGCCAGCAGCTTAGAGTCCCGGACAGGGGTTGAAGCTTTCTTT. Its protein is CASSLESRTGVEAFF.

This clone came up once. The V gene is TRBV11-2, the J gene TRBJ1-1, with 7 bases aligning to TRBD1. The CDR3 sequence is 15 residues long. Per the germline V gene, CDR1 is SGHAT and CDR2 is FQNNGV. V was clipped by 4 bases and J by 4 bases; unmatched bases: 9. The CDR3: CASSSMTGSSTEAFF. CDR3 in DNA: TGTGCCAGCAGCTCCATGACAGGGAGTAGCACTGAAGCTTTCTTT.

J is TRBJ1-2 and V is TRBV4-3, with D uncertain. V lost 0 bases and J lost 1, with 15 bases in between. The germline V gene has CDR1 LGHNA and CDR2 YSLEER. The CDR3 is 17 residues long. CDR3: CASSQDRGPYLNYGYTF. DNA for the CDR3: TGCGCCAGCAGCCAAGATCGAGGGCCCTACCTTAACTATGGCTACACCTTC.

CDR3 amino acids: CASSSGQGETQYF. The CDR3 coding sequence is TGTGCCAGTAGCAGCGGACAGGGGGAGACCCAGTACTTC. This sequence joins TRBV19 and TRBJ2-5; 9 bases map to TRBD1. Germline trimming cut 6 bases from V and 5 bases from J; bases unmatched to any gene: 4. This CDR3 is built from 13 residues. Germline CDR1 LNHDA, CDR2 SQIVND (reference sequence).

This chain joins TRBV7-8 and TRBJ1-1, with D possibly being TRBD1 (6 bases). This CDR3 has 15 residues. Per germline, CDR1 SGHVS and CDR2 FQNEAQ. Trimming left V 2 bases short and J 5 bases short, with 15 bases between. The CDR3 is CASSLTVSGVTEAFF. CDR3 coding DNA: TGTGCCAGCAGCTTAACAGTATCAGGGGTGACTGAAGCTTTCTTT.

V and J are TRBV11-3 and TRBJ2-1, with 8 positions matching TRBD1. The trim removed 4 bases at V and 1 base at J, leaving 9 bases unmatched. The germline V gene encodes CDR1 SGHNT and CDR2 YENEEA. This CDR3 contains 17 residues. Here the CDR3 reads CASSSRRDRTSYNEQFF. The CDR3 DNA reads TGTGCCAGCAGCTCCCGCCGGGACAGGACTTCCTACAATGAGCAGTTCTTC.

This CDR3 reads CASSRTGSYEQYF. The CDR3 DNA reads TGCGCCAGCAGCCGGACAGGGTCCTACGAGCAGTACTTC. V usage is TRBV23-1 and J usage is TRBJ2-7, with 8 bases that match TRBD1. TRBV23-1 falls under the ORF class, with uncertain function. Trimming took 6 bases from V and 1 from J; bases not matched to a gene: 2. This CDR3 is 13 amino acids long.

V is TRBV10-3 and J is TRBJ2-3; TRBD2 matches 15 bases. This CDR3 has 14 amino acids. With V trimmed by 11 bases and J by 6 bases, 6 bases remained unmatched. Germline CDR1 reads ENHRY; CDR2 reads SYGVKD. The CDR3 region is CAGSGTSGGDTQYF. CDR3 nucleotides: TGTGCCGGGTCCGGGACTAGCGGGGGGGATACGCAGTATTTT.

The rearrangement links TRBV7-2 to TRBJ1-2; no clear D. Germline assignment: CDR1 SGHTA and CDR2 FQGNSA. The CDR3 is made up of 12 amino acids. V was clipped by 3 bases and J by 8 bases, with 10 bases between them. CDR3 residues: CASSFEPGGYTF. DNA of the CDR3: TGTGCCAGCAGCTTCGAGCCAGGCGGCTACACCTTC.

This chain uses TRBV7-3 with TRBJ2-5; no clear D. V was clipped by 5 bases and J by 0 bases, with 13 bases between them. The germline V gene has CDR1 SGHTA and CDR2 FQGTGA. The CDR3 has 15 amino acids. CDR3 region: CASSPGQAYQETQYF. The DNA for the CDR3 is TGTGCCAGCAGCCCCGGTCAGGCTTACCAAGAGACCCAGTACTTC.

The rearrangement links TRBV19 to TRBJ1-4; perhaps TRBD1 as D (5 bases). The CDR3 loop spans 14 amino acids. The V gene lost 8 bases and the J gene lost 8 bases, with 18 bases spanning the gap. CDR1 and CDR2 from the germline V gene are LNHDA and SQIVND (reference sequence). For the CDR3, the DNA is TGTGCCAGTGCCCAGGCGGAGCGGGGGGAAAAACTGTTTTTT. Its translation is CASAQAERGEKLFF.

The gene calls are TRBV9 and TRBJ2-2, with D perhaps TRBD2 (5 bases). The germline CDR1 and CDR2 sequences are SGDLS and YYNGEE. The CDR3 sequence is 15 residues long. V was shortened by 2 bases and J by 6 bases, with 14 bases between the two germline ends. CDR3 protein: CASSVSPGVAGELFF. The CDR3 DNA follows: TGTGCCAGCAGCGTCTCCCCCGGGGTAGCCGGGGAGCTGTTTTTT.

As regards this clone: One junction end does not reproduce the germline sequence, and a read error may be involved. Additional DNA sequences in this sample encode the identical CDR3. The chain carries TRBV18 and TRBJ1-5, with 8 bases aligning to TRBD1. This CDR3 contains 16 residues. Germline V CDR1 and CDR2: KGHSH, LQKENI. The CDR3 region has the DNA TGCGCCAGCTCACTAGCAAGGACAGGGAACGGTCAGCCCCAGCATTTT. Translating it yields CASSLARTGNGQPQHF.

The CDR3 protein is CASSLTGPNTEAFF. In nucleotides, the CDR3 is TGCGCCAGCAGTCTGACAGGGCCGAACACTGAAGCTTTCTTT. The gene calls are TRBV5-1 and TRBJ1-1; 7 bases are shared with TRBD1. V lost 5 bases, J lost 1 base, and 5 bases stayed unmatched. Germline V gene lookup returns CDR1 SGHRS and CDR2 YFSETQ. This CDR3 is 14 amino acids long.

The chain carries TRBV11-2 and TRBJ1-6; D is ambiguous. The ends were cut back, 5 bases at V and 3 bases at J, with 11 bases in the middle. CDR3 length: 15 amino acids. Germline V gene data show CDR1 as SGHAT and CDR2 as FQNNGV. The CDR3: CASSPPGIYNSPLHF. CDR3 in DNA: TGTGCCAGCAGCCCGCCGGGGATCTATAATTCACCCCTCCACTTT. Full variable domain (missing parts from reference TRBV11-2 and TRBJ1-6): EAGVAQSPRYKIIEKRQSVAFWCNPISGHATLYWYQQILGQGPKLLIQFQNNGVVDDSQLPKDRFSAERLKGVDSTLKIQPAKLEDSAVYLCASSPPGIYNSPLHFGNGTRLTVT.

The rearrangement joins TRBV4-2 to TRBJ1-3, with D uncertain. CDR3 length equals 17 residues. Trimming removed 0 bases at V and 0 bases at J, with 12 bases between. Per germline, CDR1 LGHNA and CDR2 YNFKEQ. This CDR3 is CASSQDSRSISGNTIYF. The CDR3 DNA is TGTGCCAGCAGCCAAGATAGCAGATCTATCTCTGGAAACACCATATATTTT.

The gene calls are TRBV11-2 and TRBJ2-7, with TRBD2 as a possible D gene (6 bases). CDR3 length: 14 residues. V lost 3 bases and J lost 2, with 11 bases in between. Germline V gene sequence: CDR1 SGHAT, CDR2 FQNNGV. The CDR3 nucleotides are TGTGCCAGCAGCTTCGGGAGTTCGACCTACGAGCAGTACTTC. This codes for CASSFGSSTYEQYF.

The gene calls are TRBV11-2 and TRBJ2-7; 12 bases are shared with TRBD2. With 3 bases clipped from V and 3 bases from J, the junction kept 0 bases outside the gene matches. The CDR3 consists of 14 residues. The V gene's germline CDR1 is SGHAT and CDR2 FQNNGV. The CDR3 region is CASSLTSGSYEQYF. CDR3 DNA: TGTGCCAGCAGCTTGACTAGCGGGAGCTACGAGCAGTACTTC.

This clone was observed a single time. The CDR3 nucleotides are TGCGCCAGCAGCGTCACAGGGGCCCGCAATCAGCCCCAGCATTTT. It translates to CASSVTGARNQPQHF. V is TRBV5-1 and J is TRBJ1-5, with 7 bases lining up with TRBD1. Per germline, CDR1 SGHRS and CDR2 YFSETQ. The CDR3 has 15 amino acids. V lost 4 bases, J lost 2 bases, and 6 bases stayed unmatched.

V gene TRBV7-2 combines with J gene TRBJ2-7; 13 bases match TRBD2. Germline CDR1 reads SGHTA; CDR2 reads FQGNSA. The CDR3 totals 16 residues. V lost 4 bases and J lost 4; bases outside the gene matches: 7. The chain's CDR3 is CASSYGTSGNPYEQYF. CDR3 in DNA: TGTGCCAGCAGCTACGGGACTAGCGGGAATCCTTACGAGCAGTACTTC.

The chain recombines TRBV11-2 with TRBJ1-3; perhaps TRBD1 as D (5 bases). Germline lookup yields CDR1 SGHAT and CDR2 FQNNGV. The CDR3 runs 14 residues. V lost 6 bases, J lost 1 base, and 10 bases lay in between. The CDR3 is CASSRRGSGNTIYF. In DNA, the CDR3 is TGTGCCAGCAGTCGCCGGGGGTCTGGAAACACCATATATTTT.

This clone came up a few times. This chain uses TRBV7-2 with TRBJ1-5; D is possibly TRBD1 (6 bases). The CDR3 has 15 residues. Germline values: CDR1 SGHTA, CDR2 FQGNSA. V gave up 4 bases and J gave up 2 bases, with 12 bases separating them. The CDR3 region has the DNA TGTGCCAGCAGCTCAGGGGTTGGAGGCAATCAGCCCCAGCATTTT. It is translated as CASSSGVGGNQPQHF.

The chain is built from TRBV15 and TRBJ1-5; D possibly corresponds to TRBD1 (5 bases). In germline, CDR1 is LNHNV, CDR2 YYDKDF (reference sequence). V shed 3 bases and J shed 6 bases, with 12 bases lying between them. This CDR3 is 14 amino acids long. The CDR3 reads CATSRVGGSQPQHF. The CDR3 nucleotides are TGTGCCACCAGCAGGGTCGGGGGGAGTCAGCCCCAGCATTTT.

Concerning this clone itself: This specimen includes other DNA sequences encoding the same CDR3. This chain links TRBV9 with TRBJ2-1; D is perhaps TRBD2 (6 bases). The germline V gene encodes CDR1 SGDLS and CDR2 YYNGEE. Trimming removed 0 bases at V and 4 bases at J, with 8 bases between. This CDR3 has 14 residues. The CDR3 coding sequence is TGTGCCAGCAGCGTAGGACTAGGGTACAATGAGCAGTTCTTC. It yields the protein CASSVGLGYNEQFF.

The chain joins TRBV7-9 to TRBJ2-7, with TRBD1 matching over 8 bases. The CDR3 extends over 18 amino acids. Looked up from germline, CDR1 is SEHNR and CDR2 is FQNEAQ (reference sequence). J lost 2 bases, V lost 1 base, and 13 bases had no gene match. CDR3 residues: CASSLGVLGTGKPYEQYF. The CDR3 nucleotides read TGTGCCAGCAGCTTAGGGGTTTTGGGGACAGGAAAGCCCTACGAGCAGTACTTC.